These 14 T cell receptor beta chains were sequenced from one sample in a study of shared clonotypes between healthy human individuals. The method was immunoSEQ multiplex PCR; TCRdb's version includes in-frame clones alone and lacks a portion of them. The sample comprises millions of clones, roughly 96% of which are singletons, and more than 0.1% rests with the top ten. The material sequenced was naive CD4+ T cells sorted from blood. Subset described: CD45RA+ positively selected. The receptors shown here come from a man aged 18-30 years in good health.

The J gene is TRBJ1-3, the V gene TRBV18; D may be TRBD1 (6 bases). V was cut by 3 bases and J by 5 bases, with 14 bases left in between. Germline CDR1 and CDR2: KGHSH and LQKENI. The CDR3 consists of 15 residues. This chain's CDR3 is CASSPAGASRNTIYF. CDR3 coding DNA: TGTGCCAGCTCACCGGCGGGGGCAAGTAGAAACACCATATATTTT. Using reference TRBV18 and TRBJ1-3 for the parts outside the CDR3, the full variable domain is NAGVMQNPRHLVRRRGQEARLRCSPMKGHSHVYWYRQLPEEGLKFMVYLQKENIIDESGMPKERFSAEFPKEGPSILRIQQVVRGDSAAYFCASSPAGASRNTIYFGEGSWLTVV.

The chain carries TRBV7-6 and TRBJ2-5; 10 bases agree with TRBD2. Germline assignment: CDR1 SGHVS and CDR2 FNYEAQ. V shed 5 bases, J shed 4 bases, and the junction held 4 bases outside the gene matches. There are 14 residues in the CDR3. This CDR3 is CASSPRTSGETQYF. CDR3 DNA: TGTGCCAGCAGCCCAAGGACTAGCGGAGAGACCCAGTACTTC.

The chain has TRBV29-1 and TRBJ1-1; maybe TRBD1 (5 bases). There are 13 residues in the CDR3. V was shortened by 7 bases and J by 0 bases, with 12 bases between the two germline ends. Germline lookup yields CDR1 SQVTM and CDR2 ANQGSEA. CDR3 bases: TGCAGCGCCCCGGGGCCGTTGAACACTGAAGCTTTCTTT. This sequence encodes CSAPGPLNTEAFF.

This chain joins TRBV7-9 and TRBJ1-1; no clear D gene. V lost 1 base, J lost 1 base, and 10 bases lay in between. The CDR3 extends over 15 amino acids. Germline assignment: CDR1 SEHNR and CDR2 FQNEAQ (reference sequence). The CDR3 spells CASSLDPARNTEAFF. The CDR3 nucleotides are TGTGCCAGCAGCTTAGACCCGGCTCGGAACACTGAAGCTTTCTTT. Combining the CDR3 with reference TRBV7-9 and TRBJ1-1 gives the whole variable domain DTGVSQNPRHKITKRGQNVTFRCDPISEHNRLYWYRQTLGQGPEFLTYFQNEAQLEKSRLLSDRFSAERPKGSFSTLEIQRTEQGDSAMYLCASSLDPARNTEAFFGQGTRLTVV.

The V and J genes are TRBV5-6 and TRBJ1-5, with D unresolved. Trimming left V 1 base short and J 0 bases short, with 5 bases between. The length of the CDR3 is 14 residues. CDR1 is SGHDT, CDR2 YYEEEE, per germline. The CDR3 loop is CASSLLYSNQPQHF. The CDR3 DNA follows: TGTGCCAGCAGCTTGCTATATAGCAATCAGCCCCAGCATTTT.

This chain links TRBV28 with TRBJ1-6, with D perhaps TRBD1 (5 bases). The V gene lost 7 bases and the J gene lost 17 bases, with 21 bases spanning the gap. The CDR3 contains 13 residues. The germline gives CDR1 MDHEN, CDR2 SYDVKM. DNA of the CDR3: TGTGCCAGCATCAGAGACAGAGGCGGGTCGGTCCACTTT. It yields the protein CASIRDRGGSVHF.

The rearrangement joins TRBV18 to TRBJ1-1, with a weak D call TRBD1 (6 bases). The germline CDR1 and CDR2 sequences are KGHSH and LQKENI. The CDR3 has 14 residues. The V end lost 6 bases, the J end lost 6 bases, and 17 bases lay between the germline ends. CDR3 sequence (DNA): TGTGCCAGCTCCCCAACGACAGGAGGAGCTGAAGCTTTCTTT. Protein: CASSPTTGGAEAFF.

CDR3 protein: CAWSPSMNEQFF. As DNA, the CDR3 is TGTGCCTGGAGTCCATCTATGAATGAGCAGTTCTTC. The V call is TRBV30, the J call TRBJ2-1, with no clear D. CDR1 is GTSNPN, CDR2 SVGIG, per germline (reference sequence). This CDR3 has 12 amino acids. V lost 2 bases to trimming and J lost 7 bases, with 9 bases between them.

The chain carries TRBV5-5 and TRBJ1-5, with a possible D match to TRBD1 (6 bases). Germline values: CDR1 SGHKS, CDR2 YYEKEE (reference sequence). Trimming pared 3 bases from V and 0 bases from J, leaving 10 bases between. The CDR3 is 15 residues long. CDR3 protein: CASSSTGYSNQPQHF. The CDR3 DNA reads as TGTGCCAGCAGCTCGACAGGCTATAGCAATCAGCCCCAGCATTTT.

The CDR3: CASSQHTGFGGYTF. Here the CDR3 DNA reads TGTGCCAGCAGCCAACACACAGGGTTCGGCGGCTACACCTTC. The chain carries TRBV14 and TRBJ1-2, with D possibly being TRBD1 (6 bases). The CDR3 consists of 14 residues. The V gene's germline CDR1 is SGHDN and CDR2 FVKESK. Trimming shortened V by 2 bases and J by 8 bases, and 15 bases separated the two germline ends.

The genes are TRBV28 and TRBJ2-6, with TRBD1 matching over 8 bases. Germline loops: CDR1 MDHEN, CDR2 SYDVKM. V gave up 2 bases and J gave up 2 bases; unmatched junction bases: 5. The CDR3 runs to 17 residues. This chain's CDR3 is CASSLGLTGAGANVLTF. CDR3 DNA: TGTGCCAGCAGTTTAGGGCTGACAGGGGCTGGGGCCAACGTCCTGACTTTC.

The genes are TRBV2 and TRBJ1-4; TRBD1 matches 7 bases. From germline, CDR1 is SNHLY and CDR2 FYNNEI. This CDR3 comprises 13 residues. J lost 4 bases, V lost 11 bases, and 7 bases had no gene match. Written as DNA, the CDR3 is TGTGCCGGGAACAGGGGTATTAATGAAAAACTGTTTTTT. It encodes CAGNRGINEKLFF.

Note on this clone: Distinct nucleotide sequences in the sample also encode this CDR3. The V and J genes are TRBV7-9 and TRBJ1-1; D gene unclear. CDR3 length equals 14 residues. Germline V gives CDR1 SEHNR, CDR2 FQNEAQ (reference sequence). With 0 bases removed from V and 1 base from J, the gap between germline ends came to 6 bases. CDR3 sequence (DNA): TGTGCCAGCAGCTTAGCGCTGGGGAACACTGAAGCTTTCTTT. As protein: CASSLALGNTEAFF.

The chain employs TRBV12-5 and TRBJ2-5, with 7 bases that match TRBD2. The ends lost 2 bases at V and 3 bases at J; junction bases unmatched: 18. The CDR3 covers 19 residues. Germline CDR1 and CDR2: LGHNT and FRNRAP. DNA for the CDR3: TGTGCTAGTGGTTTGCAAAGCGGGGACTACCAAAACCAAGAAGAGACCCAGTACTTC. It translates to CASGLQSGDYQNQEETQYF.